The following is a TCR beta chain sequence with its context. With 2 bases removed from V and 4 bases from J, the gap between germline ends came to 8 bases. The germline gives CDR1 KGHSH, CDR2 LQKENI. The CDR3 covers 14 residues. The sample belongs to a study of shared clonotypes between healthy human individuals. Profiled with immunoSEQ multiplex PCR; TCRdb holds only in-frame clones, not every one. The sample consists of about 470,000 clones, 70% to 80% of them appearing once. The gene calls are TRBV18 and TRBJ2-2; D uncertain. The sequencing sample was made of PBMCs. The source of this sequence is a middle-aged woman in good health. Some clones in this sample may be carry-over from other donors' samples. CDR3 loop: CASSPETRTGELFF. The CDR3 nucleotides read TGTGCCAGCTCACCAGAGACCCGCACCGGGGAGCTGTTTTTT.